These 22 T cell receptor beta chains share one sample of origin, sequenced in a study of T-cell reconstitution after alpha-beta-depleted transplantation in children. The TCRbeta library incorporated unique molecular identifiers. TCRdb re-called the PCR reads through MiXCR, storing one row per CDR3 protein. The sample has approximately 350,000 distinct CDR3 sequences; more than 10% are singletons. The sequencing used PBMCs, collected from the stem cell graft. The receptor set was obtained from a human donor who donated a stem cell graft to a child with Fanconi anemia.

This clonotype showed up just a few times. This chain joins TRBV16 and TRBJ2-1; 9 positions match TRBD2. The CDR3 spans 17 residues. The germline V gene has CDR1 KGHSY and CDR2 FQNENV. The V segment lost 0 bases and the J segment 3 bases; nucleotides outside the gene matches: 6. In nucleotides, the CDR3 is TGTGCCAGCAGCCAATCCCAGGCTAGCGGGGACTACAATGAGCAGTTCTTC. Its translation: CASSQSQASGDYNEQFF.

This clonotype was found a few times. The rearrangement uses TRBV7-9 and TRBJ2-2; D unclear. The germline V gene has CDR1 SEHNR and CDR2 FQNEAQ (reference sequence). V was pared by 3 bases and J by 6 bases, with 8 bases between. This CDR3 contains 13 residues. This CDR3 reads CASSFHLPGELFF. CDR3 DNA sequence: TGTGCCAGCAGCTTCCACCTTCCCGGGGAGCTGTTTTTT.

This clonotype was observed a few times. This chain links TRBV4-3 with TRBJ2-6; D unresolved. Trimming took off 0 bases at V and 0 bases at J, with 9 bases between the two ends. The germline gives CDR1 LGHNA, CDR2 YSLEER. This CDR3 region has 17 residues. CDR3 sequence reads: CASSQDLDVSGANVLTF. The CDR3 coding sequence is TGCGCCAGCAGCCAAGATCTAGACGTCTCTGGGGCCAACGTCCTGACTTTC.

The chain employs TRBV11-2 and TRBJ1-5; D unclear. CDR3 length: 13 amino acids. V was trimmed by 1 base and J by 6 bases, leaving 7 bases between them. Germline V gene sequence: CDR1 SGHAT, CDR2 FQNNGV. CDR3 bases: TGTGCCAGCAGCTTAGTTGCGAGTCAGCCCCAGCATTTT. This translates into CASSLVASQPQHF.

There are many counts of this clonotype. The junction shows a germline mismatch at one end, possibly a read error. The V and J genes are TRBV5-1 and TRBJ2-5, with TRBD1 identical over 8 bases. The CDR3 is 13 amino acids. CDR1 and CDR2 (germline): SGHRS, YFSETQ. The CDR3 reads CASSLDREETQYF. The CDR3 bases are TGTGCCAGCAGCCTGGACAGGGAAGAGACCCAGTACTTC. The full variable domain, completed using reference TRBV5-1 and TRBJ2-5, is KAGVTQTPRYLIKTRGQQVTLSCSPISGHRSVSWYQQTPGQGLQFLFEYFSETQRNKGNFPGRFSGRQFSNSRSEMNVSTLELGDSALYLCASSLDREETQYFGPGTRLLVL.

The chain employs TRBV7-6 and TRBJ2-1; 9 bases are a match to TRBD1. The CDR3 spans 15 residues. In germline, CDR1 is SGHVS, CDR2 FNYEAQ. Losses at the gene ends were 3 bases for V and 5 bases for J; bases not matched to a gene: 5. The CDR3 reads CASSLTGGGNNEQFF. The CDR3 DNA reads TGTGCCAGCAGCTTGACAGGGGGAGGTAACAATGAGCAGTTCTTC.

This clonotype has more than one count but fewer than ten. This chain uses TRBV5-1 with TRBJ2-1; weak D call: TRBD1 (5 bases). The germline gives CDR1 SGHRS, CDR2 YFSETQ. Trimming removed 4 bases at V and 4 bases at J, with 9 bases between. The CDR3 extends over 13 amino acids. CDR3 sequence reads: CASSMGQYNEQFF. The CDR3, as DNA: TGCGCCAGCAGCATGGGGCAGTACAATGAGCAGTTCTTC.

The CDR3 DNA is TGTGCCAGCAGCCAAGAAGAGGGGACTGATGGGGATACGCAGTATTTT. Its translation is CASSQEEGTDGDTQYF. The chain employs TRBV4-2 and TRBJ2-3, with TRBD2 as a possible D gene (6 bases). Trimming left V 0 bases short and J 6 bases short, with 16 bases between. Per germline, CDR1 LGHNA and CDR2 YNFKEQ. The CDR3 totals 16 residues.

This clonotype was seen many times. The J gene is TRBJ2-6, the V gene TRBV11-2, with D perhaps TRBD1 (6 bases). The CDR3 contains 19 residues. V lost 5 bases and J 4 bases, leaving 24 bases between the germline ends. The germline V gene has CDR1 SGHAT and CDR2 FQNNGV. The CDR3: CASSDQNRDRLKGANVLTF. The CDR3 region has the DNA TGTGCCAGCAGCGACCAAAACAGGGATCGTCTTAAGGGGGCCAACGTCCTGACTTTC.

The table lists this clonotype with a few counts. This chain's CDR3 is CASSYVGQGYEQYF. In nucleotides, the CDR3 is TGTGCCAGCAGTTACGTCGGACAGGGTTACGAGCAGTACTTC. This rearrangement joins TRBV6-5 to TRBJ2-7; the match to TRBD1 covers 8 bases. CDR1 MNHEY and CDR2 SVGAGI come from the germline V gene. This CDR3 is built from 14 residues. After removal of 2 bases from V and 4 bases from J, the junction contained 4 bases not matched to a gene.

The rearrangement links TRBV24-1 to TRBJ1-2; D is ambiguous. The V gene lost 3 bases and the J gene lost 3 bases, with 7 bases spanning the gap. The length of the CDR3 is 13 residues. Looked up from germline, CDR1 is KGHDR and CDR2 is SFDVKD. CDR3: CATSDGRDYGYTF. CDR3 DNA sequence: TGTGCCACCAGTGATGGGAGGGACTATGGCTACACCTTC.

In regard to this clonotype: Since the CDR3 does not end with the conserved phenylalanine or tryptophan, this likely comes from a read error. The genes are TRBV29-1 and TRBJ1-4; unclear D gene. Trimming took off 5 bases at V and 3 bases at J, with 10 bases between the two ends. The CDR3 has 13 residues. Germline V gives CDR1 SQVTM, CDR2 ANQGSEA. For the CDR3, the DNA is TGCAGCGTTTCGTCACACGCTAATGAAAAACTGTTTTAT. It codes for CSVSSHANEKLFY.

This clonotype was seen many times. V and J are TRBV12-3 or TRBV12-4 and TRBJ1-3; a weak D match, TRBD1 (5 bases). CDR3 length equals 14 residues. V lost 6 bases and J 0 bases, leaving 9 bases between the germline ends. CDR3 sequence: CASSFGASGNTIYF. The CDR3 nucleotides read TGTGCCAGCAGCTTTGGGGCCTCTGGAAACACCATATATTTT.

The chain joins TRBV6-2 or TRBV6-3 to TRBJ2-5; possible D gene TRBD2, 5 bases. From germline, CDR1 is MNHEY and CDR2 SVGEGT. The germline V and J ends were trimmed by 5 bases and 1 base, with 11 bases remaining between them. The CDR3 runs 14 residues. The CDR3 here is CASSRLDSQETQYF. CDR3 in DNA: TGTGCCAGCAGTCGCCTGGACTCCCAAGAGACCCAGTACTTC.

The chain combines TRBV6-1 with TRBJ1-2, with a weak D call TRBD1 (5 bases). Trimming pared 5 bases from V and 2 bases from J, leaving 12 bases between. Germline values: CDR1 MNHNS, CDR2 SASEGT. The CDR3 loop spans 14 amino acids. CDR3 region: CASSPGRANYGYTF. The CDR3 region has the DNA TGTGCCAGCAGTCCCGGCAGGGCAAACTATGGCTACACCTTC.

The chain couples TRBV12-3 or TRBV12-4 to TRBJ2-5; no definite D call. The CDR3 runs to 12 residues. Deletions cut 8 bases from V and 1 base from J, with 8 bases between. CDR3 DNA: TGTGCCAGCGGCATGCGCCAAGAGACCCAGTACTTC. Residues: CASGMRQETQYF.

Ten or more counts support this clonotype. The V call is TRBV5-1, the J call TRBJ1-1; D gene uncertain. The CDR3 sequence is 14 residues long. V lost 3 bases and J lost 1, with 10 bases in between. The germline CDR1 and CDR2 sequences are SGHRS and YFSETQ. The CDR3: CASSYNVGNTEAFF. CDR3 bases: TGCGCCAGCAGCTACAATGTTGGGAACACTGAAGCTTTCTTT.

There are a few counts of this clonotype. This chain links TRBV5-8 with TRBJ1-1, with D perhaps matching TRBD1 (5 bases). Germline lookup yields CDR1 SGHTS and CDR2 YDEGEE. Trimming cost V 2 bases and J 3 bases, with 11 bases left between them. The CDR3 is made up of 14 amino acids. This chain's CDR3 is CASSFDSIHTEAFF. CDR3 sequence (DNA): TGTGCCAGCAGCTTCGACAGTATACACACTGAAGCTTTCTTT.

The rearrangement links TRBV6-1 to TRBJ2-7; the match to TRBD1 covers 11 bases. This CDR3 has 16 amino acids. CDR1 is MNHNS, CDR2 SASEGT, per germline. The V gene end was trimmed by 2 bases and the J gene end by 4 bases; junction bases not matched to a gene: 7. CDR3 nucleotides: TGTGCCAGCAGTGAACGTTTGGGACAGGGGGGATACGAGCAGTACTTC. This encodes CASSERLGQGGYEQYF.

J is TRBJ2-3 and V is TRBV20-1; 10 nucleotides align to TRBD2. The trim removed 6 bases at V and 11 bases at J, leaving 11 bases unmatched. The CDR3 extends over 13 amino acids. In germline, CDR1 is DFQATT, CDR2 SNEGSKA (reference sequence). In nucleotides, the CDR3 is TGCAGTGCCACAGCGGGGGGGCACCGAGTGCAGTATTTT. Translating it yields CSATAGGHRVQYF.

This clonotype was observed many times. The chain couples TRBV4-2 to TRBJ1-2; D is ambiguous. CDR3 length equals 14 residues. The V end lost 1 base, the J end lost 3 bases, and 9 bases lay between the germline ends. CDR1 and CDR2 (germline): LGHNA, YNFKEQ. In DNA, the CDR3 is TGTGCCAGCAGCCAAGTTGGGCAGCACTATGGCTACACCTTC. Protein product: CASSQVGQHYGYTF.

This chain uses TRBV14 with TRBJ2-5, with D hard to call. Germline-derived CDR1 and CDR2 are SGHDN and FVKESK. This CDR3 contains 14 residues. V was clipped by 3 bases and J by 0 bases, with 8 bases between them. This CDR3 is CASSHPQDQETQYF. Here the CDR3 DNA reads TGTGCCAGCAGCCATCCGCAGGACCAAGAGACCCAGTACTTC.